This is a list of T cell receptor beta chains from one sample in a study of T cells in localized non-small cell lung cancer. Sequencing was performed with immunoSEQ multiplex PCR; in TCRdb, only in-frame clones are kept and a portion is missing. Among roughly 39,000 clones listed, approximately 86% were seen once. The material was peripheral blood, obtained before any cancer treatment. The source is a man aged 18 to 55 with stage I lung adenocarcinoma. Each CDR3 is given with its conserved first and last residue. Fields, in order: D gene, J gene, clone size, V gene, CDR3 DNA, CDR3 protein. A D gene is named only where the DNA matches it firmly. The size entry is marked missing in some rows and otherwise reads once, few, many or a size class.

>.|TRBJ1-1|.|TRBV19
TGTGCCAGTAAGGTCGGCAGGGAGCGGCCTGAAGCTTTCTTT
CASKVGRERPEAFF
>.|TRBJ2-3|.|TRBV2
TGTGCCAGCAGTGATATTCCGTCTAGCGTATCTAGCACAGATACGCAGTATTTT
CASSDIPSSVSSTDTQYF
>.|TRBJ1-2|.|TRBV7-3
TGTGCCAGCAGCTTATGGTCCCTTGACTATGGCTACACCTTC
CASSLWSLDYGYTF
>.|TRBJ1-1|.|TRBV30
TGTGCCTGGAGGGGGGCCAGGGTCGAAGCTTTCTTT
CAWRGARVEAFF
>.|TRBJ1-5|.|TRBV6-5
TGTGCCAGCAGTCGGAAATCAGGGAGCAATCAGCCCCAGCATTTT
CASSRKSGSNQPQHF
>.|TRBJ1-2|.|TRBV15
TGTGCCACCAGCAGAGCCATACTGAACAGTGAAGCTAACTATGGCTACACCTTC
CATSRAILNSEANYGYTF
>.|TRBJ1-5|.|TRBV6-6
TGTGCCAGCAGTTACTTGTCCGGGGGCAATCAGCCCCAGCATTTT
CASSYLSGGNQPQHF
>TRBD2|TRBJ2-6|.|TRBV27
TGTGCCAGCAGTTTTCGGGGGGGCGACGGGGCCAACGTCCTGACTTTC
CASSFRGGDGANVLTF
>TRBD2|TRBJ2-2|.|TRBV7-9
TGTGCCAGCTGGGGGGGCACCGGGGAGCTGTTTTTT
CASWGGTGELFF
>.|TRBJ1-4|once|TRBV5-6
TGTGCCAGCGGGGCAATCGCCGATGAAAAACTGTTTTTT
CASGAIADEKLFF
>TRBD1|TRBJ1-5|.|TRBV10-2
TGCGCCAGCAGTGATCCTGGACAGGTTAATCAGCCCCAGCATTTT
CASSDPGQVNQPQHF
>.|TRBJ1-1|few|TRBV9
TGTGCCAGCAGCCAGGCCCTCTACACTGAAGCTTTCTTT
CASSQALYTEAFF
>TRBD1|TRBJ1-1|.|TRBV10-3
TGTGCCATCAGGGCCCCGACAGGGGCGGGAACTGAAGCTTTCTTT
CAIRAPTGAGTEAFF
>.|TRBJ1-1|.|TRBV7-2
TGTGCCAGCAGCTTAAGGCCAGGGCCTGTCTTCTTT
CASSLRPGPVFF
>.|TRBJ1-1|.|TRBV11-1
TGTGCCAGCAGTAAAAAAAGGGTCACTGAAGCTTTCTTT
CASSKKRVTEAFF
>.|TRBJ2-1|.|TRBV9
TGTGCCAGCTCCATGGACACCTCGGACCCCTTCTCCTACAATGAGCAGTTCTTC
CASSMDTSDPFSYNEQFF
>TRBD2|TRBJ2-7|once|TRBV9
TGTGCCAGCAGCCCCGCGGGGGGTGGCTACGAGCAGTACTTC
CASSPAGGGYEQYF
>TRBD1|TRBJ1-5|.|TRBV18
TGTGCCAGCTCAATTACAGGGGGGGATCAGCCCCAGCATTTT
CASSITGGDQPQHF
>.|TRBJ1-1|.|TRBV28
TGTGCCAGCATCAAAGGCAGCTACACTGAAGCTTTCTTT
CASIKGSYTEAFF
>.|TRBJ2-2|medium-sized|TRBV6-6
TGTGCCAGCAGTTACGCACCGGACAGAGACACCGGGGAGCTGTTTTTT
CASSYAPDRDTGELFF
>.|TRBJ2-4|.|TRBV2
TGTGCCAGCAGTCCAAACCCCAGGGGCCTAGCCAAAAACATTCAGTACTTC
CASSPNPRGLAKNIQYF
>.|TRBJ2-1|.|TRBV1
TGCACCAGCAGGCTAGCGGGAAACAATGAGCAGTTCTTC
CTSRLAGNNEQFF
>.|TRBJ1-2|once|TRBV6-1
TGTGCCAGCAGTGATCGGGGTTTGGGGTCTAACTATGGCTACACCTTC
CASSDRGLGSNYGYTF
>.|TRBJ2-1|.|TRBV10-3
TGTGCCATCAGTGAGTCCCTGCGGGGGCTTAATGAGCAGTTCTTC
CAISESLRGLNEQFF
>.|TRBJ2-7|.|TRBV6-1
TGTGCCAGCAGTGAAGCGAGTGGAGGAATAACTCACTACGAGCAGTACTTC
CASSEASGGITHYEQYF
>.|TRBJ1-2|.|TRBV6-1
TGTGCCAGCAGTGAAGCTAGGCAGGGCTATGGCTACACCTTC
CASSEARQGYGYTF
>.|TRBJ1-4|.|TRBV6-5
TGTGCCAGCAGTGAAAAGGAAAAACTGTTTTTT
CASSEKEKLFF
>TRBD1|TRBJ2-2|.|TRBV4-1
TGCGCCAGCAGCCTAATCCCGGGACAGCCCACCGGGGAGCTGTTTTTT
CASSLIPGQPTGELFF
>.|TRBJ1-1|.|TRBV10-3
TGTGCCATCACCGGGGGCGCGGGGACTGAAGCTTTCTTT
CAITGGAGTEAFF
>.|TRBJ2-6|once|TRBV29-1
TGCAGCGTTGTGGGTCCGATCGGGGCCAACGTCCTGACTTTC
CSVVGPIGANVLTF
>TRBD1|TRBJ1-2|.|TRBV10-3
TGTGCCATCAGGGGGACAGGGATTAACTATGGCTACACCTTC
CAIRGTGINYGYTF
>TRBD2|TRBJ2-1|few|TRBV7-6
TGTGCCAGCAGCACACTAGCGGGGGCCGACAATGAGCAGTTCTTC
CASSTLAGADNEQFF
>TRBD2|TRBJ2-3|.|TRBV29-1
TGCAGCGTGGAAGGACTAGCGGAAATTTTAGGAGATACGCAGTATTTT
CSVEGLAEILGDTQYF